This TCR beta chain was recovered during a study of T cells in women clearing cervical HPV infection. To note about this clone: The CDR3 end is not reached by the read, which stops 3 residues before it; the germline J gene fills it in.

Assay used: immunoSEQ multiplex PCR; TCRdb lists only in-frame clones, some missing. Listed are around 23,000 clones; around 9.3% falls within the top ten. CDR3 size: 18 residues. The ends lost 6 bases at V and 0 bases at J; junction bases unmatched: 10. This clonotype was obtained from a woman between 18 and 75 years old with a cervical HPV16 infection that either progressed to CIN3+ or cleared (not recorded which). The rearrangement uses TRBV12-3 or TRBV12-4 and TRBJ2-3; 12 bases match TRBD2. The sample was blood buffy coat. The part of the CDR3 DNA that was read is TGTGCCAGCAGCCCTCCTAGCGGGGGGGGTTATAGCACAGATACG. As protein: CASSPPSGGGYSTDT. The complete CDR3 reads CASSPPSGGGYSTDTQYF.